This T cell receptor (beta chain) emerged from a study of control samples from healthy donors and cancer patients. The J segment lost 7 bases and the V segment lost 1 base, leaving 4 bases of the junction unmatched. This CDR3 has 16 amino acids. CDR1 and CDR2 (germline): SEHNR, FQNEAQ (reference sequence). Assay used: immunoSEQ multiplex PCR; TCRdb lists only in-frame clones, some missing. The sample lists more than 150,000 clones, roughly 93% seen once, with 2% to 2.5% in the top ten. The chain uses TRBV7-9 and TRBJ1-6; 10 bases line up with TRBD1. The clonotype comes from a man aged 45-65 years in good health. The specimen was blood. CDR3 coding DNA: TGTGCCAGCAGCTTAGAGGGGACAGGGGACAATTCACCCCTCCACTTT. This sequence encodes CASSLEGTGDNSPLHF.